This entry features one T cell receptor beta chain sequence. V lost 0 bases and J lost 4, with 9 bases in between. This CDR3 comprises 14 residues. Per the germline V gene, CDR1 is MNHNS and CDR2 is SASEGT. As originally analysed: Reference gene primers were amplified, and this amplification served to estimate nucleated cell counts. TCRdb's copy holds only in-frame clones and misses some; the assay was immunoSEQ multiplex PCR. D and trimming were read from the DNA, whereas the V and J calls and clone size are those reported in that table. The sample has roughly 40,000 clones; 76% are singletons. This entry comes from a study of blood T cell repertoires in COVID-19. Study in general: Spain, Italy and the United States supplied samples that represented acute and convalescent COVID-19. Sample material is recorded as cDNA or gDNA derived from T cells, B-cell-depleted T cells, or PBMCs.

The TCR originated in a man between 65 and 80 years old with active or convalescent COVID-19. Sequencing used peripheral blood. The chain recombines TRBV6-1 with TRBJ2-5; D is possibly TRBD1 (6 bases). CDR3 residues: CASSEAVGGETQYF. The CDR3 DNA reads TGTGCCAGCAGTGAAGCGGTAGGGGGAGAGACCCAGTACTTC.